What follows are 10 T cell receptor beta chains derived from one specimen sequenced in a study of PD-1 blockade in classical Hodgkin lymphoma (dated by TCRdb to the early 2020s). The library relied on the immunoSEQ multiplex PCR assay. In TCRdb, the immuneACCESS table is reduced to in-frame sequences with V and J assigned. These tables do not hold every clone; where another copy was compared, an unresolved V gene accounts for under half, and the others remain unexplained. For this sample the table gives 90,000 or so clones, of which 78% were detected only once. 9.4% of the sample comes from the top ten. The time point label of this sample denotes: cycle 4 day 1 (C4D1), after around six weeks of nivolumab. Every trial patient had relapsed after autologous stem cell transplantation, and cohorts A, B and C differed in prior brentuximab vedotin exposure. The source material was peripheral blood mononuclear cells (PBMCs), sampled before the fourth cycle of nivolumab. The origin of the receptors is a human donor with classical Hodgkin lymphoma.

The V call is TRBV27, the J call TRBJ2-1, with unresolved D. CDR1 MNHEY and CDR2 SMNVEV come from the germline V gene (reference sequence). V lost 4 bases, J lost 5 bases, and 3 bases lay in between. The CDR3 has 11 residues. The CDR3 sequence: CASSYDNEQFF. The CDR3 nucleotides read TGTGCCAGCAGTTACGACAATGAGCAGTTCTTC.

V gene TRBV4-1 combines with J gene TRBJ2-3; the D gene is possibly TRBD2 (5 bases). The CDR3 sequence is 13 residues long. The V and J ends lost 2 bases and 5 bases respectively, with 8 bases between them. Germline CDR1 MGHRA, CDR2 YSYEKL. The CDR3 sequence: CASSQRELDTQYF. The CDR3 DNA reads as TGCGCCAGCAGCCAAAGGGAGTTAGATACGCAGTATTTT.

The V gene is TRBV6-4, the J gene TRBJ1-4; D gene uncertain. The CDR3 sequence is 16 residues long. V was pared by 4 bases and J by 0 bases, with 12 bases between. In germline, CDR1 is MRHNA, CDR2 SNTAGT. CDR3 DNA sequence: TGTGCCAGCAGTGGTGTCAGAAGTTCAACTAATGAAAAACTGTTTTTT. Amino acid sequence: CASSGVRSSTNEKLFF.

The V call is TRBV6-5, the J call TRBJ2-3; tentatively, D is TRBD2 (6 bases). The CDR3 is made up of 15 amino acids. Germline values: CDR1 MNHEY, CDR2 SVGAGI. V was pared by 6 bases and J by 3 bases, with 16 bases between. This chain's CDR3 is CASSLSGQDTDTQYF. The CDR3 DNA reads TGTGCCAGCAGCCTAAGCGGGCAGGATACAGATACGCAGTATTTT.

The chain combines TRBV6-1 with TRBJ1-2; D uncertain. The germline V and J ends were trimmed by 5 bases and 4 bases, with 11 bases remaining between them. From germline, CDR1 is MNHNS and CDR2 SASEGT. The CDR3 loop spans 13 amino acids. The CDR3: CASSLDGSYGYTF. Here the CDR3 DNA reads TGTGCCAGCAGTTTAGACGGTTCCTATGGCTACACCTTC.

The chain recombines TRBV28 with TRBJ1-4, with D uncertain. CDR3 length: 15 amino acids. The ends were cut back, 3 bases at V and 2 bases at J, with 10 bases in the middle. The germline V gene has CDR1 MDHEN and CDR2 SYDVKM. CDR3 amino acids: CASSLGRATNEKLFF. The CDR3 coding sequence is TGTGCCAGCAGTTTGGGTCGGGCGACTAATGAAAAACTGTTTTTT.

The CDR3 nucleotides are TGTGCCAGCAGTCTCTACAGGGGTCAGCCCCAGCATTTT. It specifies CASSLYRGQPQHF. This chain connects TRBV2 to TRBJ1-5, with 7 bases lining up with TRBD1. The germline V gene encodes CDR1 SNHLY and CDR2 FYNNEI. The CDR3 consists of 13 residues. With 5 bases clipped from V and 6 bases from J, the junction kept 4 bases outside the gene matches.

Points on this clone: One junction end disagrees with the germline gene, perhaps due to a read error. The chain uses TRBV7-3 and TRBJ1-5; no definite D call. CDR3 length: 15 amino acids. Germline values: CDR1 SGHTA, CDR2 FQGTGA. The CDR3 DNA sequence: TGTGCCAGCAGATTAAGCTGTCAGATGAATCAGCCCCAGCATTTT. Translation: CASRLSCQMNQPQHF.

V and J are TRBV30 and TRBJ1-2, with 7 bases identical to TRBD1. This CDR3 has 13 amino acids. V lost 8 bases, J lost 2 bases, and 8 bases stayed unmatched. Germline V gene data show CDR1 as GTSNPN and CDR2 as SVGIG (reference sequence). CDR3 residues: CAGVDRINYGYTF. CDR3 coding DNA: TGTGCCGGCGTGGACAGGATCAACTATGGCTACACCTTC.

This clone has just one count. The V call is TRBV4-2, the J call TRBJ2-3; 12 bases fit TRBD2. The ends lost 3 bases at V and 5 bases at J; junction bases unmatched: 6. The CDR3 spans 16 residues. Looked up from germline, CDR1 is LGHNA and CDR2 is YNFKEQ. The CDR3 reads CASSQRLAGGQDTQYF. CDR3 coding DNA: TGTGCCAGCAGCCAGCGCCTAGCGGGGGGGCAAGATACGCAGTATTTT.